These 15 T cell receptor delta chains originate from one sample sequenced in a study of in vitro expanded adult blood gammadelta T cells. No cognate antigen is known for these TCRs. Specified treatment: AbnobaViscum Pini, a non-fermented European mistletoe (Viscum album, pine host) extract drug, 800 to 1,000 ug/mL. FACS sorting after expansion isolated live CD3+ TCRgammadelta+ Vgamma9+ Vdelta2+ T cells. A one-day pulse of roughly 1,000 ug/mL AbnobaViscum P was given to PBMC before three washes. IL-2 was replenished every 3 to 4 days during an approximately 13-day expansion. TCRdb reapplied CATT to the 5' RACE reads. The sample contains roughly 700 delta-chain clones, 35% to 40% of which appear only once. The input for sequencing was gamma-delta T cells from peripheral blood expanded in culture, taken from an in vitro culture stimulated with Abnoba P. Every receptor here comes from an adult in good health.

This clone has just a few counts. This sequence may be a read error, since a much larger clone differs from it by one base. The CDR3 loop is CARDPAPVLGDKTYTDKLIF. The CDR3 DNA is TGTGCCCGTGACCCGGCCCCCGTACTGGGGGACAAGACTTACACCGATAAACTCATCTTT. V gene TRDV2 combines with J gene TRDJ1, with 9 nucleotides matching TRDD3. Germline CDR1 reads GEAIGNYY; CDR2 reads EKD. CDR3 length equals 20 residues.

By share of the sample, this clone is large (0.1 to 1%). This same CDR3 is encoded by further DNA sequences in the sample. The CDR3 loop is CACDTLTTGGYAERPYTDKLIF. The CDR3, as DNA: TGTGCCTGTGACACCCTTACTACTGGGGGATACGCCGAGCGGCCCTACACCGATAAACTCATCTTT. The chain recombines TRDV2 with TRDJ1; TRDD3 matches 13 bases. V lost 0 bases to trimming and J lost 0 bases; unmatched junction nucleotides: 18. Germline V lookup: CDR1 GEAIGNYY, CDR2 EKD. The CDR3 contains 22 residues.

This clone has just one count. Since a much larger clone is just one base distant, this may be a read error. Other nucleotide sequences from this sample produce the same CDR3. The chain links TRDV2 to TRDJ1; 13 bases map to TRDD3. V dropped 0 bases and J dropped 2; count of bases not matched to a gene: 20. The germline CDR1 and CDR2 sequences are GEAIGNYY and EKD. CDR3 length: 22 amino acids. The CDR3, as DNA: TGTGCCTGTGACACCCTTACTACTGGGGGATACGCCGAGCGGCCCTATACCGATAAACTCATCTTT. It yields the protein CACDTLTTGGYAERPYTDKLIF.

As regards this clone: A much bigger clone sits one base away, suggesting this may be a read error. Other DNA sequences in the same sample also yield this CDR3. V usage is TRDV2 and J usage is TRDJ1; D uncertain. The CDR3 consists of 19 residues. Trimming cost V 1 base and J 5 bases, with 28 bases left between them. In germline, CDR1 is GEAIGNYY, CDR2 EKD. The CDR3 loop is CACDTVALAEGDKSDKLIF. CDR3 coding DNA: TGTGCCTGTGACACGGTAGCCCTTGCTGAGGGAGACAAATCAGATAAACTCATCTTT.

By its share, this clone is large (0.1 to 1%). Within the sample, other DNA sequences also encode this same CDR3. The rearrangement links TRDV2 to TRDJ1, with 8 bases identical to TRDD3. This CDR3 has 18 residues. The germline V gene encodes CDR1 GEAIGNYY and CDR2 EKD. With 0 bases clipped from V and 0 bases from J, the junction kept 11 bases outside the gene matches. The CDR3 here is CACDTLMAGGAYTDKLIF. DNA for the CDR3: TGTGCCTGTGACACCTTAATGGCTGGGGGAGCGTACACCGATAAACTCATCTTT.

In its sample, this clone ranks as large (0.1 to 1%). The rearrangement uses TRDV2 and TRDJ1, with 10 bases lining up with TRDD3. Germline V gene lookup returns CDR1 GEAIGNYY and CDR2 EKD. The trim removed 0 bases at V and 5 bases at J, leaving 11 bases unmatched. This CDR3 spans 17 amino acids. CDR3 in amino acids: CACDTVLTGGSWDKLIF. The CDR3 nucleotides are TGTGCCTGTGACACCGTGCTTACTGGGGGATCCTGGGATAAACTCATCTTT.

This clone qualifies as medium-sized. This clone may be a read error of a much larger clone one base away. At the DNA level, this CDR3 is encoded by other sequences in the same sample as well. The V and J genes are TRDV2 and TRDJ1; weak D call: TRDD3 (5 bases). Germline V CDR1 and CDR2: GEAIGNYY, EKD. This CDR3 region has 18 residues. The CDR3 coding sequence is TGTGCCTGTGACACCCTATCCGCCCTGATACAAGACACTGATAAACTCATCTTT. Protein product: CACDTLSALIQDTDKLIF.

This clone is large (0.1 to 1%) in the sample. The sample carries other DNA sequences with the same CDR3. V gene TRDV2 combines with J gene TRDJ1; 9 bases are a match to TRDD3. The ends lost 1 base at V and 0 bases at J; junction bases unmatched: 20. Germline V gene sequence: CDR1 GEAIGNYY, CDR2 EKD. This CDR3 contains 21 residues. The DNA for the CDR3 is TGTGCCTGTGACACTTCGTTCGGGTCTACTGGGGGACACCAGTACACCGATAAACTCATCTTT. This translates into CACDTSFGSTGGHQYTDKLIF.

As for this clone: With only one base between it and a far larger clone, this is likely a read error. The chain uses TRDV2 and TRDJ1, with 12 bases that match TRDD3. CDR3 size: 18 residues. Germline CDR1 reads GEAIGNYY; CDR2 reads EKD. CDR3 DNA sequence: TGTGCCTGTGACGGACTGGGGGATACAGAGAGGTACACCGATAAACGCATCTTT. It specifies CACDGLGDTERYTDKRIF.

Concerning this clone: A read error is the likely source, as a far larger clone sits one nucleotide away. The V and J genes are TRDV2 and TRDJ3, with 11 bases matching TRDD3. The CDR3 totals 21 residues. V gave up 0 bases and J gave up 0 bases; unmatched junction bases: 9. Germline V CDR1 and CDR2: GEAIGNYY, EKD. The CDR3 loop reads CACDTVHWGIDSSWDTRQMFF. The DNA for the CDR3 is TGTGCCTGTGACACCGTTCACTGGGGGATAGACAGCTCCTGGGACACCCGACAGATGTTTTTC.

Of note for this clone: With only one base between it and a far larger clone, this is likely a read error. The sample holds other DNA sequences that translate to the same CDR3. The V gene is TRDV2, the J gene TRDJ1; 7 bases are shared with TRDD3. The CDR3 is 15 amino acids. After removal of 2 bases from V and 3 bases from J, the junction contained 8 bases not matched to a gene. Germline V lookup: CDR1 GEAIGNYY, CDR2 EKD. DNA for the CDR3: TGTGCCTGTGACAAGTTGGGGGACACTTCCGATAAACTCATCTTT. Translating it yields CACDKLGDTSDKLIF.

Note on this clone: A far larger clone is only one base removed, so a read error is likely. Other DNA sequences in the same sample also yield this CDR3. The chain links TRDV2 to TRDJ1, with TRDD3 as a possible D gene (5 bases). Germline CDR1 and CDR2: GEAIGNYY and EKD. There are 17 residues in the CDR3. The germline V and J ends were trimmed by 0 bases and 5 bases, with 21 bases remaining between them. CDR3: CACDTVKKDLGSDKLIF. The CDR3 DNA reads TGTGCCTGTGACACCGTAAAGAAAGACCTGGGATCTGATAAACTCATCTTT.

Only a few counts were recorded for this clone. A far larger clone is a single base away, which makes a read error likely. The V and J genes are TRDV2 and TRDJ1, with D perhaps TRDD3 (6 bases). The CDR3 loop spans 15 amino acids. With 0 bases removed from V and 0 bases from J, the gap between germline ends came to 10 bases. Germline-derived CDR1 and CDR2 are GEAIGNYY and EKD. For the CDR3, the DNA is TGTGCCTGTGACACCATGGGGGCTTACACCGATAAACTCATCTTT. The encoded protein is CACDTMGAYTDKLIF.

This clone was observed a handful of times. This may be a read error, as it is one base from a much larger clone. At the DNA level, this CDR3 is encoded by other sequences in the same sample as well. The chain recombines TRDV2 with TRDJ1; TRDD3 matches at 9 bases. This CDR3 has 20 residues. Per the germline V gene, CDR1 is GEAIGNYY and CDR2 is EKD. CDR3 in DNA: TGTGCCTGTGACCCGGCCCCCGTACTGGGGGACAAGACTTACACTGATAAACTCATCTTT. Translated: CACDPAPVLGDKTYTDKLIF.

A word on this clone: A much larger clone is a single base away; this may be a read error. Additional DNA sequences in this sample encode the identical CDR3. The genes are TRDV2 and TRDJ1, with 7 nucleotides matching TRDD3. This CDR3 is built from 20 residues. Germline V gene data show CDR1 as GEAIGNYY and CDR2 as EKD. The CDR3 protein is CACDTLYPSGGLKYTDKLIF. CDR3 DNA sequence: TGTGCCTGTGACACCTTATATCCGTCTGGGGGCCTTAAGTACACTGATAAACTCATCTTT.